This TCR beta chain appears in the sequencing data of a study of blood T cell repertoires in COVID-19. Study in general: T cells, B-cell-depleted T cells, or PBMCs provided the cDNA or gDNA that served as material.

Profiling relied on immunoSEQ multiplex PCR, and the TCRdb table lists in-frame clones only, not all of them. In the table there are tens of thousands of clones, around 87% of which are singletons. Source material: peripheral blood. This clonotype was obtained from a human donor in a cohort sampled during active COVID-19.

CDR3 nucleotide sequence: TGTGCCAGCAAGGACAGAAGCTACACCTTC. Translating it yields CASKDRSYTF. The chain links TRBV28 to TRBJ1-2; D might be TRBD1 (6 bases). Trimming left V 7 bases short and J 9 bases short, with 9 bases between. The germline V gene encodes CDR1 MDHEN and CDR2 SYDVKM. CDR3 length equals 10 residues.